A selection of T cell receptor beta chains follows, all from one sample in a study of CXCR3 chemokines and chemotherapy response in bladder cancer. TCRdb reanalysed the PCR reads using MiXCR and keeps one entry per CDR3 protein. The data show roughly 2,500 distinct CDR3 sequences, about a sixth seen once. Sampling was performed from a patient whose treatment included neoadjuvant chemotherapy. Receptor source: a human donor with bladder cancer that responded to neoadjuvant chemotherapy. Both conserved end residues are part of each CDR3. D genes are given only for firm matches. Expanded clones get a size class; other rows say once, few or many, or leave the size out.

v_call,clone_size,d_call,j_call,cdr3_nt,cdr3_aa
TRBV11-2,many,-,TRBJ1-1,TGTGCCAGCAGCCCGTTCCTGGAGGACACTGAAGCTTTCTTT,CASSPFLEDTEAFF
TRBV19,medium-sized,-,TRBJ1-2,TGTGCCAGTAGTATCAGGAGGGGCACTGGCTATGGCTACACCTTC,CASSIRRGTGYGYTF
TRBV6-2/TRBV6-3,large,-,TRBJ2-7,TGTGCCAGCAGTTACTACTCAGGGGAAGAGCAGTACTTC,CASSYYSGEEQYF
TRBV7-2,medium-sized,-,TRBJ2-7,TGTGCCAGCAGCCAGGGAATCTCCTACGAGCAGTACTTC,CASSQGISYEQYF
TRBV20-1,-,TRBD1,TRBJ1-2,TGCAGTGCCCCGGGACAGCAGGGCTACACCTTC,CSAPGQQGYTF
TRBV24-1,medium-sized,-,TRBJ2-1,TGTGCCACCAGTGATGTAGACAGGCCTTACAATGAGCAGTTCTTC,CATSDVDRPYNEQFF
TRBV7-2,medium-sized,-,TRBJ2-3,TGTGCCAGCAGCTTATCTGGGCTAGCGTTCGGGTATTTT,CASSLSGLAFGYF
TRBV6-1,medium-sized,-,TRBJ2-7,TGTGCCAGCAGTGAGGACGGCTACGAGCAGTACTTC,CASSEDGYEQYF
TRBV12-3/TRBV12-4,many,-,TRBJ1-5,TGTGCCAGCAGTACCGGGGGAGGGTACAATCAGCCCCAGCATTTT,CASSTGGGYNQPQHF
TRBV20-1,few,TRBD1,TRBJ2-1,TGCAGTGCTGGGACAGGGGCGAGAACTTCGGCCAATGAGCAGTTCTTC,CSAGTGARTSANEQFF
TRBV11-2,-,-,TRBJ2-7,TGTGCCAGCAGCTACCGGACACTGATAATGTTC,CASSYRTLIMF
TRBV7-9,many,-,TRBJ2-7,TGTGCCAGCAGCCCGCCCTGGGGGGGCACTCGTAAAGAGCAGTACTTC,CASSPPWGGTRKEQYF
TRBV29-1,many,-,TRBJ2-2,TGCAGCGTTACCCCCTCCGGGAACACCGGGGAGCTGTTTTTT,CSVTPSGNTGELFF
TRBV27,medium-sized,-,TRBJ1-2,TGTGCCAGCAGTTTGCACAGGAAGATTGATGGCTACACCTTC,CASSLHRKIDGYTF
TRBV6-1,many,-,TRBJ1-1,TGTGCCAGCAGCGAAAGGCGGACGAACACTGAAGCTTTCTTT,CASSERRTNTEAFF
TRBV11-2,many,TRBD1,TRBJ1-2,TGTGCCAGCAGCTTAGATAGGGGGCCTAGGTACTATGGCTACACCTTC,CASSLDRGPRYYGYTF
TRBV19,-,-,TRBJ1-5,-,CASSMRGAEGYTFGSGTSNQPQHF
TRBV7-2,medium-sized,TRBD1,TRBJ2-5,TGTGCCAGCAGCTTAATTCTTTTTGAGGGGGCGAGGGAGACCCAGTACTTC,CASSLILFEGARETQYF
TRBV5-6,-,TRBD1,TRBJ2-1,TGTGCCAGCAGCTCACTCACGACAGGGGGAGTCAATGAGCAGTTCTTC,CASSSLTTGGVNEQFF
TRBV19,medium-sized,TRBD1,TRBJ2-3,TGTGCCAGTAGTATAGGGGGGACAGCAGGGGTTTCAGATACGCAGTATTTT,CASSIGGTAGVSDTQYF
TRBV5-6,many,-,TRBJ1-1,TGTGCCAGCAGCTTGGCCCCCGGGACACCAGAAGCTTTCTTT,CASSLAPGTPEAFF
TRBV6-6,many,-,TRBJ1-5,TGTGCCAGCAGTGTAAAGGGATCTAATCAGCCCCAGCATTTT,CASSVKGSNQPQHF
TRBV15,-,TRBD1,TRBJ2-1,TGTGCCACCAGCAGAGATTTGGGACAGGGTATGAATGAGCAGTTCTTC,CATSRDLGQGMNEQFF
TRBV12-3/TRBV12-4,many,-,TRBJ2-2,TGTGCCAGCAGTTTAGTGGCAGCGCAGGGCGGGGAGCTGTTTTTT,CASSLVAAQGGELFF
TRBV10-3,many,-,TRBJ1-2,TGTGCCATCAGAGGGAGCCCCAACTATGGCTACACCTTC,CAIRGSPNYGYTF
TRBV7-2,many,TRBD1,TRBJ1-5,TGTGCCAGCAGCCCCGGACAGGGCGGTCAGCCCCAGCATTTT,CASSPGQGGQPQHF
TRBV6-5,-,-,TRBJ2-1,TGTGCCGGCGGGGACCGGAGCTCCTACAATGAGCAGTTCTTC,CAGGDRSSYNEQFF
TRBV7-9,medium-sized,-,TRBJ2-1,TGTGCCAGCAGCCAGGTATCAAACTACAATGAGCAGTTCTTC,CASSQVSNYNEQFF
TRBV7-9,-,TRBD1,TRBJ1-1,TGTGCCAGCAGCTTACGGACAGGGTCTTCTGAAGCTTTCTTT,CASSLRTGSSEAFF
TRBV6-1,hyperexpanded,-,TRBJ1-6,TGTGCCAGCAGTGCCTCGGGGGTGGAATCACCCCTCCACTTT,CASSASGVESPLHF
TRBV5-6,many,-,TRBJ2-1,TGTGCCAGCAGCTCGGGGCCGGAGGGGCGGGGTTCCTACAATGAGCAGTTCTTC,CASSSGPEGRGSYNEQFF
TRBV10-3,-,-,TRBJ1-2,TGTGCCATCATGCCCGTGACGGTCTATGGCTACACCTTC,CAIMPVTVYGYTF
TRBV2,-,-,TRBJ2-3,TGTGCCAGCTGCCGGGACGGGATTAGCACAGATACGCAGTATTTT,CASCRDGISTDTQYF
TRBV7-2,medium-sized,TRBD2,TRBJ2-5,TGTGCCAGCAGCGCCCAGCGGGGCCAAGAGACCCAGTACTTC,CASSAQRGQETQYF
TRBV27,few,-,TRBJ1-1,TGTGCCAGCAGTGAACAGGGTCGGACTGAAGCTTTCTTT,CASSEQGRTEAFF
TRBV6-1,medium-sized,TRBD1,TRBJ1-6,TGTGCCAGCAGACTCCGGGACAGCAGACTCCATGGAAATTCACCCCTCCACTTT,CASRLRDSRLHGNSPLHF
TRBV20-1,many,-,TRBJ2-2,TGCAGTCTATCGCAGGGATACACCGGGGAGCTGTTTTTT,CSLSQGYTGELFF
TRBV27,medium-sized,TRBD2,TRBJ2-3,TGTGCCAGCAGTCCACCAAGCGGGAGTGGTAAAGATACGCAGTATTTT,CASSPPSGSGKDTQYF
TRBV18,many,-,TRBJ2-4,TGTGCCAGCTCACCTAGTCCCGGGACACGTGGGAGGGCCAAAAACATTCAGTACTTC,CASSPSPGTRGRAKNIQYF
TRBV27,large,TRBD1,TRBJ2-3,TGTGCCAGCAGCGGGACAGGGCTTGGTGATACGCAGTATTTT,CASSGTGLGDTQYF
TRBV6-1,many,-,TRBJ1-5,TGTGCCAGCAGTGGTTACTCACAGGGCAATCAGCCCCAGCATTTT,CASSGYSQGNQPQHF
TRBV7-9,medium-sized,-,TRBJ2-2,TGTGCCAGCAGGTACGGGCCGGACACCGGGGAGCTGTTTTTT,CASRYGPDTGELFF
TRBV6-6,few,-,TRBJ2-7,TGTGCCAGCAGTACCCCTTTTGGACACGCGGGCTACGAGCAGTACTTC,CASSTPFGHAGYEQYF
TRBV10-3,medium-sized,TRBD1,TRBJ1-2,TGTGCCATCATGCCCGGGACAGGGTTTCATGATGGCTACACCTTC,CAIMPGTGFHDGYTF
TRBV15,medium-sized,-,TRBJ1-2,TGTGCCACCAGCAGAGATAGCCAAGGATCCTATGGCTACACCTTC,CATSRDSQGSYGYTF